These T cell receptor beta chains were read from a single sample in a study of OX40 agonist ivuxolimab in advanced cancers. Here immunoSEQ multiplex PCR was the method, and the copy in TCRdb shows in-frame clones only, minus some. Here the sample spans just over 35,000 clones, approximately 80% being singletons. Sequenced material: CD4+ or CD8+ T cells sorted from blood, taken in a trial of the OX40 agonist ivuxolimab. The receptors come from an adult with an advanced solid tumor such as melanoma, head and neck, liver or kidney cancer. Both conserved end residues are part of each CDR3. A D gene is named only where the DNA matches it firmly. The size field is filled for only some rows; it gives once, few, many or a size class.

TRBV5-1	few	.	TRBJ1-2	CASSFDGTDYGYTF	TGCGCCAGCAGCTTTGACGGAACTGACTATGGCTACACCTTC
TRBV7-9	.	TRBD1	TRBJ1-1	CASSPTDRGTEAFF	TGTGCCAGCAGCCCCACAGACAGGGGAACTGAAGCTTTCTTT
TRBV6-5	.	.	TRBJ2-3	CASSSSIGRTDTQYF	TGTGCCAGCAGTTCCTCCATTGGACGCACAGATACGCAGTATTTT
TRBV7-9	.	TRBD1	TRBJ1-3	CASSSRQGLVSGNTIYF	TGTGCCAGCAGCTCCAGACAGGGTTTGGTTTCTGGAAACACCATATATTTT
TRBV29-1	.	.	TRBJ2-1	CSVPGLDLNEQFF	TGCAGCGTCCCTGGATTAGATCTTAATGAGCAGTTCTTC
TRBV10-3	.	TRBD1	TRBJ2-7	CATHLNPGTGAYEQYF	TGTGCCACGCATTTAAATCCCGGGACAGGAGCCTACGAGCAGTACTTC
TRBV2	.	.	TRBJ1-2	CASSEARNYGYTF	TGTGCCAGCAGTGAAGCGCGCAACTATGGCTACACCTTC
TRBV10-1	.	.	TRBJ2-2	CASSFQGSTGELFF	TGCGCCAGCAGTTTCCAGGGTTCCACCGGGGAGCTGTTTTTT
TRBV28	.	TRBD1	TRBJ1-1	CASGSGTGAFF	TGTGCCAGCGGATCCGGGACAGGGGCTTTCTTT
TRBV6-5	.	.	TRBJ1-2	CASSPPGDYGYTF	TGTGCCAGCAGTCCCCCTGGGGACTATGGCTACACCTTC
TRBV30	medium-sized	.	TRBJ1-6	CAWERGYSPLHF	TGTGCCTGGGAAAGGGGGTATTCACCCCTCCACTTT
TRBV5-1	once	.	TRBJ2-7	CASSLLQPGSYEQYF	TGCGCCAGCAGCTTGCTACAGCCAGGCTCCTACGAGCAGTACTTC
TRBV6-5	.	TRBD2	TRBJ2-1	CASSRTSRSYNEQFF	TGTGCCAGCAGTCGGACTAGCCGTTCCTACAATGAGCAGTTCTTC
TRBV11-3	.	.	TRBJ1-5	CASSAGARSQPQHF	TGTGCCAGCAGCGCTGGAGCCCGGAGTCAGCCCCAGCATTTT
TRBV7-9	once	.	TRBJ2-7	CASSLTGTLGHEQYF	TGTGCCAGCAGCTTGACCGGGACACTAGGCCACGAGCAGTACTTC
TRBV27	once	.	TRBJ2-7	CASSPLLTAGYEQYF	TGTGCCAGCAGTCCCCTCCTGACAGCCGGCTACGAGCAGTACTTC
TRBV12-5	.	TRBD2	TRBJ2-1	CATRDGGALNEQFF	TGTGCTACCCGGGACGGGGGGGCCCTCAATGAGCAGTTCTTC
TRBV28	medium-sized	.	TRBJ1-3	CASSLAGTGNTIYF	TGTGCCAGCAGTTTAGCGGGTACTGGAAACACCATATATTTT